The entry below gives a single T cell receptor beta chain sequence along with its context. The antigen is not known. These data come from a study of cytomegalovirus exposure and HLA in healthy donors. Study-wide background: Genotyping of hundreds of donors showed that 70% to 90% belonged to the Caucasian-associated ancestry cluster. Study outcomes and limitations: Later work associated 16,951 TCR beta sequences with HLA alleles at 0.05 false discovery rate. In a later analysis, a genetic analysis reported fewer productive-TCR N-insertions in an Asian-associated ancestry cluster than the cohort average.

A multiplex PCR was run with 60 Vbeta primers and 13 Jbeta primers. Data came from immunoSEQ multiplex PCR; TCRdb stores just in-frame clones and leaves some out. The data show over 130,000 clones, around 79% seen once. In nominal health when sampled, donors likely had unrecorded immune exposures nonetheless. The CDR3 runs to 15 residues. V gave up 5 bases and J gave up 5 bases; unmatched junction bases: 6. Germline assignment: CDR1 MNHEY and CDR2 SMNVEV (reference sequence). The source is a man aged 50-60 years in good health and CMV-seropositive. The gene calls are TRBV27 and TRBJ2-3; 11 bases are a match to TRBD1. Material: PBMCs. This CDR3 reads CASSTGQGAIDTQYF. The DNA of the CDR3 is TGTGCCAGCAGTACAGGACAGGGGGCGATAGATACGCAGTATTTT.